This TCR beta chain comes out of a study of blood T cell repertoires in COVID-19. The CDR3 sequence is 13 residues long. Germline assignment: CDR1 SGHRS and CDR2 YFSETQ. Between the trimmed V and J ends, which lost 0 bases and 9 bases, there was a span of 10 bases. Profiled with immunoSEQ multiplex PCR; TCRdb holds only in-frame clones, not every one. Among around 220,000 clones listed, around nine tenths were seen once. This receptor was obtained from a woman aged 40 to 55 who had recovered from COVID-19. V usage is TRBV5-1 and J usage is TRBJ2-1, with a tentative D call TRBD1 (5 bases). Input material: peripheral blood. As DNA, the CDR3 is TGCGCCAGCAGCTTGGATGGAAGGGGTGAGCAGTTCTTC. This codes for CASSLDGRGEQFF.